The 24 T cell receptor beta chains listed next were all sequenced from one sample in a study of cytomegalovirus exposure and HLA in healthy donors. The PCR had 60 Vbeta and 13 Jbeta primers. Some clones are missing from TCRdb's copy, which holds only in-frame ones; the method was immunoSEQ multiplex PCR. Among under 200,000 clones, around three quarters were seen once, and the ten largest hold around 3.3%. The specimen sequenced was PBMCs. The receptors were sampled from a woman between 40 and 55 years old in good health and CMV-seronegative.

This clone came up a few times. V and J are TRBV5-1 and TRBJ2-3; 9 bases are shared with TRBD1. After removal of 7 bases from V and 4 bases from J, the junction contained 7 bases not matched to a gene. The CDR3 has 14 residues. CDR1 and CDR2 (germline): SGHRS, YFSETQ. The CDR3 region has the DNA TGCGCCAGCTCCGGGACAGGGTTCCCAGATACGCAGTATTTT. It encodes CASSGTGFPDTQYF.

The chain uses TRBV5-1 and TRBJ1-5; no clear D. The CDR3 is 15 amino acids. The germline CDR1 and CDR2 sequences are SGHRS and YFSETQ. V was clipped by 1 base and J by 4 bases, with 12 bases between them. The CDR3 sequence is CASSLTGNFNQPQHF. The CDR3 DNA reads as TGCGCCAGCAGCTTGACCGGGAACTTTAATCAGCCCCAGCATTTT.

V gene TRBV5-4 combines with J gene TRBJ2-5; D remains unclear. The J call may be in error: the DNA end matches TRBJ2-7 better. Per the germline V gene, CDR1 is SGHNT and CDR2 is YYREEE (reference sequence). The CDR3 has 13 residues. Here the CDR3 DNA reads TGTGCCAGCAGCCCCGAGGCGAGTTACGAGCAGTACTTC. It codes for CASSPEASYEQYF.

The rearrangement joins TRBV6-4 to TRBJ1-1; 7 bases line up with TRBD1. With 2 bases clipped from V and 2 bases from J, the junction kept 5 bases outside the gene matches. Per the germline V gene, CDR1 is MRHNA and CDR2 is SNTAGT. The CDR3 extends over 15 amino acids. CDR3 sequence reads: CASSDEYRGNTEAFF. The CDR3 DNA sequence: TGTGCCAGCAGTGACGAGTACAGGGGAAACACTGAAGCTTTCTTT.

The chain links TRBV19 to TRBJ1-5; 7 bases agree with TRBD1. Germline loops: CDR1 LNHDA, CDR2 SQIVND (reference sequence). The CDR3 extends over 15 amino acids. Trimming cost V 5 bases and J 3 bases; bases outside gene matches: 7. CDR3 in DNA: TGTGCCAGTAGTCCCAGTGGACAGGTCAATCAGCCCCAGCATTTT. Translated, it gives CASSPSGQVNQPQHF.

The J gene is TRBJ2-7, the V gene TRBV28; D unresolved. V lost 3 bases and J lost 3, with 9 bases in between. Germline CDR1 MDHEN, CDR2 SYDVKM. The CDR3 is 13 residues long. The CDR3 region is CASSFTSFYEQYF. CDR3 bases: TGTGCCAGCAGTTTTACAAGTTTCTACGAGCAGTACTTC.

CDR3 sequence: CASSPSSGGYEQYF. DNA of the CDR3: TGTGCCAGCTCACCATCTAGCGGGGGCTACGAGCAGTACTTC. The chain is built from TRBV18 and TRBJ2-7; 10 nucleotides agree with TRBD2. This CDR3 is built from 14 residues. V trimming: 2 bases; J trimming: 3 bases; junction bases outside the gene matches: 1. In germline, CDR1 is KGHSH, CDR2 LQKENI.

This rearrangement joins TRBV27 to TRBJ2-2, with TRBD1 identical over 7 bases. From germline, CDR1 is MNHEY and CDR2 SMNVEV (reference sequence). Unmatched junction bases numbered 13, after V lost 5 bases and J lost 1 base. The CDR3 totals 18 residues. The CDR3 loop reads CASSRLLTGTVNTGELFF. The DNA of the CDR3 is TGTGCCAGCAGTCGACTCCTAACCGGGACAGTGAACACCGGGGAGCTGTTTTTT.

This clone occurred a few times. The genes are TRBV4-1 and TRBJ2-5; perhaps TRBD1 as D (5 bases). Germline values: CDR1 MGHRA, CDR2 YSYEKL. This CDR3 is 14 amino acids long. Trimming left V 6 bases short and J 2 bases short, with 13 bases between. The CDR3 sequence: CASRQGLGQETQYF. The CDR3 nucleotides read TGCGCCAGCAGGCAGGGATTGGGGCAAGAGACCCAGTACTTC.

This clone was observed a handful of times. The chain recombines TRBV18 with TRBJ2-7; 7 bases line up with TRBD2. Germline CDR1 is KGHSH and CDR2 is LQKENI. V shed 4 bases and J 3 bases; nucleotides not matched to a gene: 6. The CDR3 length is 14 residues. Written as DNA, the CDR3 is TGTGCCAGCTCACTCCAGCGGGGTAGCTACGAGCAGTACTTC. As protein: CASSLQRGSYEQYF.

This sequence joins TRBV9 and TRBJ1-2; D gene uncertain. In germline, CDR1 is SGDLS, CDR2 YYNGEE. V was shortened by 3 bases and J by 6 bases, with 21 bases between the two germline ends. The CDR3 is made up of 16 amino acids. CDR3 in DNA: TGTGCCAGCAGCGCACGAGAGGCCTTTGGTTTCGATGGCTACACCTTC. Its protein is CASSAREAFGFDGYTF. Full variable domain (rest looked up from reference TRBV9 and TRBJ1-2): DSGVTQTPKHLITATGQRVTLRCSPRSGDLSVYWYQQSLDQGLQFLIQYYNGEERAKGNILERFSAQQFPDLHSELNLSSLELGDSALYFCASSAREAFGFDGYTFGSGTRLTVV.

The gene calls are TRBV4-1 and TRBJ1-1; maybe TRBD1 (6 bases). Trimming shortened V by 5 bases and J by 5 bases, and 15 bases separated the two germline ends. The CDR3 runs to 14 residues. Germline CDR1 is MGHRA and CDR2 is YSYEKL. The CDR3 coding sequence is TGCGCCAGCAGCACCTGGGCAGGGGAGACTGAAGCTTTCTTT. Encoded protein: CASSTWAGETEAFF.

The chain carries TRBV18 and TRBJ2-5, with TRBD2 matching 11 bases. The CDR3 is 15 amino acids. The V gene end was trimmed by 3 bases and the J gene end by 1 base; junction bases not matched to a gene: 1. Looked up from germline, CDR1 is KGHSH and CDR2 is LQKENI. The CDR3 DNA follows: TGTGCCAGCTCACCCGGGACTAGCGGCCAAGAGACCCAGTACTTC. Translation gives CASSPGTSGQETQYF.

The rearrangement links TRBV5-5 to TRBJ1-5, with D perhaps matching TRBD1 (6 bases). Between the trimmed V and J ends, which lost 4 bases and 5 bases, there was a span of 16 bases. This CDR3 spans 15 amino acids. Per germline, CDR1 SGHKS and CDR2 YYEKEE (reference sequence). The CDR3 region has the DNA TGTGCCAGCAGCCACGAGGCGGGGGCGTATCAGCCCCAGCATTTT. Amino acid sequence: CASSHEAGAYQPQHF.

The chain combines TRBV7-8 with TRBJ2-1, with D perhaps TRBD1 (6 bases). The CDR3 sequence is 15 residues long. Trimming took 6 bases from V and 0 from J, leaving 12 bases between them. Per germline, CDR1 SGHVS and CDR2 FQNEAQ. The CDR3 region is CASRKDRDSYNEQFF. CDR3 DNA sequence: TGTGCCAGCAGAAAGGACAGAGACTCCTACAATGAGCAGTTCTTC.

This clone was seen only a few times. This sequence joins TRBV5-1 and TRBJ2-3; maybe TRBD1 (6 bases). CDR1 is SGHRS, CDR2 YFSETQ, per germline. This CDR3 spans 16 amino acids. The V end was cut by 3 bases, the J end by 2 bases, with 16 bases between. DNA of the CDR3: TGCGCCAGCAGCTCGCGACAGGTCCAAAACACAGATACGCAGTATTTT. Encoded protein: CASSSRQVQNTDTQYF.

The chain carries TRBV19 and TRBJ2-3; 12 bases align to TRBD2. There are 16 residues in the CDR3. CDR1 and CDR2 from the germline V gene are LNHDA and SQIVND (reference sequence). J lost 5 bases, V lost 1 base, and 4 bases had no gene match. CDR3 in amino acids: CASSIASGGAQDTQYF. The CDR3 nucleotides are TGTGCCAGTAGTATAGCTAGCGGGGGGGCCCAAGATACGCAGTATTTT.

This clone has a single count. The chain has TRBV7-2 and TRBJ2-2; no firm D call. Per the germline V gene, CDR1 is SGHTA and CDR2 is FQGNSA. Trimming cost V 2 bases and J 1 base, with 11 bases left between them. The CDR3 is 16 residues long. The CDR3 DNA is TGTGCCAGCAGCTTAAAGCCATCCCTGAACACCGGGGAGCTGTTTTTT. It yields the protein CASSLKPSLNTGELFF.

This clone came up a few times. The rearrangement joins TRBV27 to TRBJ1-5; no firm D call. CDR3 length equals 11 residues. Germline CDR1 reads MNHEY; CDR2 reads SMNVEV (reference sequence). V lost 9 bases to trimming and J lost 5 bases, with 8 bases between them. The CDR3 here is CASGGYQPQHF. CDR3 coding DNA: TGTGCCAGTGGAGGGTATCAGCCCCAGCATTTT.

Of note for this clone: Other nucleotide sequences from this sample produce the same CDR3. J is TRBJ1-1 and V is TRBV18, with D perhaps matching TRBD1 (5 bases). Germline CDR1 KGHSH, CDR2 LQKENI. The germline V and J ends were trimmed by 1 base and 1 base, with 7 bases remaining between them. CDR3 size: 14 residues. CDR3 sequence reads: CASSPQGQNTEAFF. The CDR3 coding sequence is TGTGCCAGCTCACCACAGGGGCAGAACACTGAAGCTTTCTTT.

The rearrangement joins TRBV27 to TRBJ1-1; D is unclear. CDR3 size: 16 residues. The V end lost 4 bases, the J end lost 0 bases, and 15 bases lay between the germline ends. Germline CDR1 reads MNHEY; CDR2 reads SMNVEV (reference sequence). CDR3 in amino acids: CASSSLRSRLNTEAFF. Here the CDR3 DNA reads TGTGCCAGCAGTTCGCTTCGGAGTAGGCTGAACACTGAAGCTTTCTTT.

This sequence joins TRBV14 and TRBJ1-3, with 8 bases matching TRBD1. CDR1 is SGHDN and CDR2 is FVKESK in the germline V gene. Germline trimming cut 1 base from V and 2 bases from J; bases unmatched to any gene: 4. The CDR3 has 16 residues. In nucleotides, the CDR3 is TGTGCCAGCAGCCAAGCAGGGGGCGGACCTGGAAACACCATATATTTT. It codes for CASSQAGGGPGNTIYF.

V usage is TRBV5-1 and J usage is TRBJ2-7, with D possibly TRBD2 on 6 matching bases. Germline V CDR1 and CDR2: SGHRS, YFSETQ. Trimming shortened V by 4 bases and J by 1 base, and 12 bases separated the two germline ends. CDR3 size: 14 residues. DNA for the CDR3: TGCGCCAGCAGCCGAAGTGGAGGGTCCTACGAGCAGTACTTC. Residues: CASSRSGGSYEQYF. The whole variable domain, remainder taken from reference TRBV5-1 and TRBJ2-7, is KAGVTQTPRYLIKTRGQQVTLSCSPISGHRSVSWYQQTPGQGLQFLFEYFSETQRNKGNFPGRFSGRQFSNSRSEMNVSTLELGDSALYLCASSRSGGSYEQYFGPGTRLTVT.

V is TRBV5-1 and J is TRBJ2-7, with D maybe TRBD1 (6 bases). Trimming took off 4 bases at V and 8 bases at J, with 19 bases between the two ends. The CDR3 consists of 14 residues. In germline, CDR1 is SGHRS, CDR2 YFSETQ. The CDR3 DNA follows: TGCGCCAGCAGCATACAGGGATCCTCCAGCCAGCAGTACTTC. This gives the protein CASSIQGSSSQQYF.